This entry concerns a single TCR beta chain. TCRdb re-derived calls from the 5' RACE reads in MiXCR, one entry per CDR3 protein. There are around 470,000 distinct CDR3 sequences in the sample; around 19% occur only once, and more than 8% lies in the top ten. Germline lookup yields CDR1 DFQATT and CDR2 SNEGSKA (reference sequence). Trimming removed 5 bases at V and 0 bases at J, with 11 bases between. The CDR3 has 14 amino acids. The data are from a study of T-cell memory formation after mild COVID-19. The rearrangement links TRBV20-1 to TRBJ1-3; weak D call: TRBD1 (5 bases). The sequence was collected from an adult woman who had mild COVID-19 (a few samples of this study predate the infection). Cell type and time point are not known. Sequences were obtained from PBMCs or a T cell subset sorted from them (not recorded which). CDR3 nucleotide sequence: TGCAGTGCTGCAGACAGTAGCTCTGGAAACACCATATATTTT. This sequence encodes CSAADSSSGNTIYF.